This T cell receptor (beta chain) was identified during a study of blood T cell repertoires in COVID-19. Study-wide context: COVID-19 samples, acute and convalescent, were from the United States, Italy and Spain.

In this sample, this clone turned up once. Original data processing: Reference gene primer amplification in the assay estimated nucleated cell counts. Generated by immunoSEQ multiplex PCR, the TCRdb table keeps only in-frame clones and is missing some. The D gene and trimming were derived from the DNA, and the V and J assignments and clone size from that table. Found here are about 27,000 clones, about 90% of them singletons; the top ten hold 2.8%. J was trimmed by 7 bases and V by 3 bases; bases with no gene match: 8. Germline loops: CDR1 KGHDR, CDR2 SFDVKD. The CDR3 consists of 15 residues. The clonotype originates from a human donor in a cohort sampled during active COVID-19. The chain carries TRBV24-1 and TRBJ2-1; 7 bases fit TRBD1. Sequencing was carried out using peripheral blood. CDR3 DNA sequence: TGTGCCACCAGTGATCCAGGGGGTGGGAGAAATGAGCAGTTCTTC. The encoded protein is CATSDPGGGRNEQFF.